The rows below give T cell receptor beta chains drawn from one sample of a study of T cells in Graves' hyperthyroidism and ophthalmopathy. One entry per CDR3 protein, called by TCRdb with MiXCR from the multiplex PCR reads. This sample yields 400,000 or so distinct CDR3 sequences, of which about 16% are seen a single time; approximately 19% belongs to the top ten. Sequences were obtained from blood. The receptors originated from a woman aged 60-75 years with Graves' ophthalmopathy. The CDR3 runs from the conserved cysteine through the conserved F or W. A D gene is named only where the DNA matches it firmly. For some rows the clone size is stated as once, few or many, or as a class when expanded; others skip it.

V: TRBV29-1; length: 15; D: TRBD1; size: many; J: TRBJ2-2; DNA: TGCAGCGCCACCGGGGCAGGGGGAAAGACCGGGGAGCTGTTTTTT; CDR3: CSATGAGGKTGELFF
V: TRBV20-1; length: 18; D: -; size: many; J: TRBJ2-7; DNA: TGCAGTGCTAGAGATGAGCAGGGGGCGATCGGGGGGGACTACGAGCAGTACTTC; CDR3: CSARDEQGAIGGDYEQYF
V: TRBV24-1; length: 16; D: TRBD2; size: few; J: TRBJ2-3; DNA: TGTGCCACCAGTGATTTTTCGGGAGGGAGCTTTGATACGCAGTATTTT; CDR3: CATSDFSGGSFDTQYF
V: TRBV11-3; length: 16; D: -; size: many; J: TRBJ2-2; DNA: TGTGCCAGCAGCTTACCGGGACGACCGTCGGGCGGGGAGCTGTTTTTT; CDR3: CASSLPGRPSGGELFF
V: TRBV5-1; length: 14; D: TRBD1; size: few; J: TRBJ2-5; DNA: TGCGCCAGCAGCATTGGACAGGGCGGCGAGACCCAGTACTTC; CDR3: CASSIGQGGETQYF
V: TRBV3-1; length: 17; D: -; size: few; J: TRBJ1-4; DNA: TGTGCCAGCAGCCAAGATATGGCATTAGGTGGCGGCGGAAAACTGTTTTTT; CDR3: CASSQDMALGGGGKLFF
V: TRBV30; length: 15; D: TRBD2; size: few; J: TRBJ2-7; DNA: TGTGCCTGGAACCCCAGGCTAGCGGGAGAAAAGGGGCAGTACTTC; CDR3: CAWNPRLAGEKGQYF
V: TRBV25-1; length: 15; D: -; size: -; J: TRBJ1-2; DNA: TGTGCCAGCAGTGACCCAGGGGCGGGCTTCTATGGCTACACCTTC; CDR3: CASSDPGAGFYGYTF
V: TRBV2; length: 13; D: -; size: many; J: TRBJ1-2; DNA: TGTGCCAGCAGGAAGGTCAGAGTCTATGGCTACACCTTC; CDR3: CASRKVRVYGYTF
V: TRBV28; length: 12; D: -; size: few; J: TRBJ1-2; DNA: TGTGCCACCGGCGGTCATAACTATGGCTACACCTTC; CDR3: CATGGHNYGYTF
V: TRBV5-1; length: 13; D: TRBD1; size: many; J: TRBJ2-7; DNA: TGCGCCAGCAGACCCGACAGGGCTAACGAGCAGTACTTC; CDR3: CASRPDRANEQYF
V: TRBV11-3; length: 16; D: TRBD2; size: many; J: TRBJ2-5; DNA: TGTGCCAGCAGCAAGGGACTAGCGGGAAGGGGGGAGACCCAGTACTTC; CDR3: CASSKGLAGRGETQYF
V: TRBV28; length: 12; D: -; size: -; J: TRBJ2-2; DNA: TGTGCCAGCGAGTTAGGAACCGGGGAGCTGTTTTTT; CDR3: CASELGTGELFF
V: TRBV28; length: 17; D: -; size: many; J: TRBJ2-7; DNA: TGTGCCAGCAGTTTTAGCTACTTGGGGCGTGGTGGCTACGAGCAGTACTTC; CDR3: CASSFSYLGRGGYEQYF
V: TRBV27; length: 15; D: -; size: many; J: TRBJ2-7; DNA: TGTGCCAGCAGTCAATTGCCGGGACAAGCCTACGAGCAGTACTTC; CDR3: CASSQLPGQAYEQYF
V: TRBV27; length: 15; D: -; size: few; J: TRBJ1-6; DNA: TGTGCCAGCAGACCCCCGGGACGGCCTAATTCACCCCTCCACTTT; CDR3: CASRPPGRPNSPLHF
V: TRBV6-1; length: 16; D: -; size: many; J: TRBJ1-2; DNA: TGTGCCAGCAGAGACCTCGGACAGCAAATTATCTATGGCTACACCTTC; CDR3: CASRDLGQQIIYGYTF